This TCR beta chain is from a study of beta chain features in type 1 diabetes. Findings and limits, study-wide: In all four CD4+ subsets, TCRB CDR3 length was significantly, moderately reduced in type 1 diabetes. Any HLA-type effect on TCRB rearrangement remained unresolved here.

This clone was detected a few times. Its specificity is not known. Sequenced material consisted of expressed TCRB transcripts (all of the isolated RNA was reverse transcribed). TCRdb's copy holds only in-frame clones and misses some; the assay was immunoSEQ multiplex PCR. Of some 350,000 clones detected, over 9% appear once; the ten largest clones hold about 0.6%. The V gene end was trimmed by 0 bases and the J gene end by 8 bases; junction bases not matched to a gene: 9. The CDR3 has 16 residues. CDR1 is SGHRS and CDR2 is YFSETQ in the germline V gene. Purity exceeded 95% in all sorted populations. The rearrangement joins TRBV5-1 to TRBJ2-1, with TRBD2 matching over 9 bases. The sequence came from a man younger than 40 with type 1 diabetes. What was sequenced was central memory CD4+ T cells from blood. CDR3 coding DNA: TGCGCCAGCAGCTTGGTCGTAGCGGGAGATAGAGATGAGCAGTTCTTC. Translation gives CASSLVVAGDRDEQFF.